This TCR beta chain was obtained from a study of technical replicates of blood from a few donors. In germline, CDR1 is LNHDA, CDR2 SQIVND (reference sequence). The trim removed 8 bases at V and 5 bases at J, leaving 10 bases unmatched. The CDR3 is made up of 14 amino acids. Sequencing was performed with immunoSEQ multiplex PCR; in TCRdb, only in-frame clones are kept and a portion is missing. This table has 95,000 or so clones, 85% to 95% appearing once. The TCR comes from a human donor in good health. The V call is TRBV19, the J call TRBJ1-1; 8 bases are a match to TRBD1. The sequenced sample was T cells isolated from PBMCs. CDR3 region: CASVQGGRDTEAFF. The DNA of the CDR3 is TGTGCCAGTGTACAGGGGGGAAGGGATACTGAAGCTTTCTTT.